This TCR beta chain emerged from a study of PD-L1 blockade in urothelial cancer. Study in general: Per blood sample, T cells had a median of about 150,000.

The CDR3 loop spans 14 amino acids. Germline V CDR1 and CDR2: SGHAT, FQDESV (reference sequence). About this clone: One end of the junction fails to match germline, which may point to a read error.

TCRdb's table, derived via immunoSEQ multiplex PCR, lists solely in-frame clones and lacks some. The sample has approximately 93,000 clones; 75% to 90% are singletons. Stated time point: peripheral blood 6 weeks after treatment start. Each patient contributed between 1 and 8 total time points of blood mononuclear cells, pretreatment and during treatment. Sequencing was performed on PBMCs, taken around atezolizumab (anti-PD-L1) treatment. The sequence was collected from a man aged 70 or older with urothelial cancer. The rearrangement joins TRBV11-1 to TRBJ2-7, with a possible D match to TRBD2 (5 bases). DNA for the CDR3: TGTGCCAGCAGGTTGTCGGGGAATGGATACGGGCAGTACTTC. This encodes CASRLSGNGYGQYF.